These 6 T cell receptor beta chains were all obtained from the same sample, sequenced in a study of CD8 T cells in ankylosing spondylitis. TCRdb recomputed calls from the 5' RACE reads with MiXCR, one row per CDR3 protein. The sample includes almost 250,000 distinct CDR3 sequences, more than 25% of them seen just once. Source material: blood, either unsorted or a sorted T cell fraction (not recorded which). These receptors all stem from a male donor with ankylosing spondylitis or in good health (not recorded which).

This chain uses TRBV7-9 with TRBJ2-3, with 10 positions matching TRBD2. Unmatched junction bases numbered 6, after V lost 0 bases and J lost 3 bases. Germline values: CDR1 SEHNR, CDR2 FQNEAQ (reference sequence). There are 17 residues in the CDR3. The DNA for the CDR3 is TGTGCCAGCAGCTTAGCGATCAGCGGGGGGGCGACAGATACGCAGTATTTT. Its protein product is CASSLAISGGATDTQYF.

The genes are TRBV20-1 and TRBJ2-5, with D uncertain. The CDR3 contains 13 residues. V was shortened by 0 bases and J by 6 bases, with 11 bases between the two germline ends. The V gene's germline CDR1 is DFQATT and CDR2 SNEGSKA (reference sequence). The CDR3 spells CSARDSLGKTQYF. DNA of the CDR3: TGCAGTGCTAGAGACTCCCTCGGCAAGACCCAGTACTTC.

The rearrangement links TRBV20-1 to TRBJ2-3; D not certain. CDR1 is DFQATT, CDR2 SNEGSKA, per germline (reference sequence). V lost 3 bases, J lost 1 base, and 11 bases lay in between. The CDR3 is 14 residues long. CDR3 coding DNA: TGCAGTGCTAGGTCAGAGTTCGGCACAGATACGCAGTATTTT. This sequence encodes CSARSEFGTDTQYF.

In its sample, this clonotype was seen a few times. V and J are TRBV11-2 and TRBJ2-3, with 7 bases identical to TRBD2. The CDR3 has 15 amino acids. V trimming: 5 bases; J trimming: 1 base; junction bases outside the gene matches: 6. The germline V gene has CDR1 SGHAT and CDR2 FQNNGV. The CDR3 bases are TGTGCCAGCAGCACTGGGACTACCCGCACAGATACGCAGTATTTT. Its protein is CASSTGTTRTDTQYF.

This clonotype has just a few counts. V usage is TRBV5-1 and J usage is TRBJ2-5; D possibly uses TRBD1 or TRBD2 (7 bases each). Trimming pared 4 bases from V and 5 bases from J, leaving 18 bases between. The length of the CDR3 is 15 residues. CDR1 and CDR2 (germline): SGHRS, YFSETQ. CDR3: CASSPNRQGGETQYF. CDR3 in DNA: TGCGCCAGCAGCCCGAACCGACAGGGAGGGGAGACCCAGTACTTC.

The CDR3 is CASCPRFSGGTGKYNEQFF. The CDR3 DNA reads as TGTGCCAGCTGTCCCCGGTTTAGCGGGGGGACGGGGAAATACAATGAGCAGTTCTTC. This sequence joins TRBV6-4 and TRBJ2-1, with 10 bases fitting TRBD2. The CDR3 length is 19 residues. J was trimmed by 4 bases and V by 8 bases; bases with no gene match: 20. The V gene's germline CDR1 is MRHNA and CDR2 SNTAGT.